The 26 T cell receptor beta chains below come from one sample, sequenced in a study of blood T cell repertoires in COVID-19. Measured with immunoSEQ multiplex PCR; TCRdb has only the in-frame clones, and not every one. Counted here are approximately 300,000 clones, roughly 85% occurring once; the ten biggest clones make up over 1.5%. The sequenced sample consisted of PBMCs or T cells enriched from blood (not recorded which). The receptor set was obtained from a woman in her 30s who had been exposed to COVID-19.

In DNA, the CDR3 is TGTGCCAGCAGTTTAGCCTCGGGACAGGGATATGGCTACACCTTC. Translation gives CASSLASGQGYGYTF. The chain combines TRBV28 with TRBJ1-2; 9 nucleotides align to TRBD1. The length of the CDR3 is 15 residues. Germline trimming cut 2 bases from V and 5 bases from J; bases unmatched to any gene: 6. CDR1 and CDR2 from the germline V gene are MDHEN and SYDVKM.

The CDR3 DNA is TGCGCCAGCAGCTTGGGAGGTTCGAGGGGGAACAATGAGCAGTTCTTC. Translating gives CASSLGGSRGNNEQFF. The chain recombines TRBV5-1 with TRBJ2-1, with a weak D call TRBD1 (6 bases). CDR1 SGHRS and CDR2 YFSETQ come from the germline V gene. The CDR3 has 16 residues. The V end was cut by 0 bases, the J end by 5 bases, with 15 bases between.

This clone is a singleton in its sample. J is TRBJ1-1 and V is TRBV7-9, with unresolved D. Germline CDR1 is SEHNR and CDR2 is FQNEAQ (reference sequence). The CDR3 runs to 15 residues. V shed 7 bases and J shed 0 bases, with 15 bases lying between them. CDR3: CASTLGVGMNTEAFF. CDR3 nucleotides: TGTGCCAGCACCCTCGGGGTAGGTATGAACACTGAAGCTTTCTTT.

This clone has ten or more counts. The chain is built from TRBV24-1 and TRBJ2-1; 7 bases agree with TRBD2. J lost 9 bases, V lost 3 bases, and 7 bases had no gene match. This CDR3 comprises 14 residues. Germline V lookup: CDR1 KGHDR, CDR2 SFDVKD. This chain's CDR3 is CATSDRREISEQFF. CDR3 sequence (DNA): TGTGCCACCAGTGATCGGCGGGAGATAAGTGAGCAGTTCTTC.

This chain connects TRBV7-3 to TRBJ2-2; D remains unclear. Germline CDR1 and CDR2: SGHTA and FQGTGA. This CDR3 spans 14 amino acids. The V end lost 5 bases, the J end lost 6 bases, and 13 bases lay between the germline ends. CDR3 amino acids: CASSPASGSGELFF. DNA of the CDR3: TGTGCCAGCAGCCCAGCCTCCGGGTCCGGGGAGCTGTTTTTT. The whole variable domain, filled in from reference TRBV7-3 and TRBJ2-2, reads GAGVSQTPSNKVTEKGKYVELRCDPISGHTALYWYRQSLGQGPEFLIYFQGTGAADDSGLPNDRFFAVRPEGSVSTLKIQRTERGDSAVYLCASSPASGSGELFFGEGSRLTVL.

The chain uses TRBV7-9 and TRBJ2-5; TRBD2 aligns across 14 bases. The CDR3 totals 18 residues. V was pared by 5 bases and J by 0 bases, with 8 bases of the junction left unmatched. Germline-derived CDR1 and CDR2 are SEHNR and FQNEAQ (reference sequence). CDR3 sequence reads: CASSPGGLAGDYQETQYF. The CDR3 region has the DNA TGTGCCAGCAGCCCAGGGGGACTAGCGGGAGATTACCAAGAGACCCAGTACTTC.

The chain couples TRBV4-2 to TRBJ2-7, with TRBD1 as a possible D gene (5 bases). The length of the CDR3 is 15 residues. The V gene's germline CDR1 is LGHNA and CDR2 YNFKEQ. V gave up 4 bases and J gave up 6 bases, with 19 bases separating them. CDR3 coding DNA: TGTGCCAGCAGCCGAGATTTACAGAAAACAGGCGAGCAGTACTTC. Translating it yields CASSRDLQKTGEQYF.

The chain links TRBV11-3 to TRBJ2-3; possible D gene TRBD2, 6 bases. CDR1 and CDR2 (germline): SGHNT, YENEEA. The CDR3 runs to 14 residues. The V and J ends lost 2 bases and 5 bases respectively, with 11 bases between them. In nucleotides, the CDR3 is TGTGCCAGCAGCTTAACGGGGGTGGGAGATACGCAGTATTTT. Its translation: CASSLTGVGDTQYF.

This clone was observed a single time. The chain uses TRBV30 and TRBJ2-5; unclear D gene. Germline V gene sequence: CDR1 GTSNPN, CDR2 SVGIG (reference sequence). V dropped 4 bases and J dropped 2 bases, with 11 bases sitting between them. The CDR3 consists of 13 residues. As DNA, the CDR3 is TGTGCCTGGACGAGCGTAACACAAGAGACCCAGTACTTC. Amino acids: CAWTSVTQETQYF.

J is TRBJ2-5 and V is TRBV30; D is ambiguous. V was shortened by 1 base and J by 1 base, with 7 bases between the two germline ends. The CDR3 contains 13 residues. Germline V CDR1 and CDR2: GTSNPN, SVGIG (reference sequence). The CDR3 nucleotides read TGTGCCTGGAGTGGGGCAGCCCAAGAGACCCAGTACTTC. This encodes CAWSGAAQETQYF.

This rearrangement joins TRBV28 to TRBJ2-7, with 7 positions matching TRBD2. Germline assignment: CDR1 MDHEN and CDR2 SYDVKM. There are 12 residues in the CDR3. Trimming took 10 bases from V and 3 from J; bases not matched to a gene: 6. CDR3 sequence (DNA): TGTGCCACTAGCACTAGCGACTACGAGCAGTACTTC. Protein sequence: CATSTSDYEQYF.

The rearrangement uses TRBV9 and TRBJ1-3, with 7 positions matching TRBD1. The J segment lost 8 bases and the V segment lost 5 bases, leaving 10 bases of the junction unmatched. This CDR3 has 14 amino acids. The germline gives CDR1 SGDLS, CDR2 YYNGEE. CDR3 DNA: TGTGCCAGCAGTGGGACAGTTACAGTCGACACCATATATTTT. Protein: CASSGTVTVDTIYF.

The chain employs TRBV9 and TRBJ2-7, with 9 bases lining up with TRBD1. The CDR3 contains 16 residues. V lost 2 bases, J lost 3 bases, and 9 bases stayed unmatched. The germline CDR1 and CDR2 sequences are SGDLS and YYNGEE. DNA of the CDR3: TGTGCCAGCAGCGTGGGAACAGGGGGCGCTCTCTACGAGCAGTACTTC. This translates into CASSVGTGGALYEQYF. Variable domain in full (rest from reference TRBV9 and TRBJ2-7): DSGVTQTPKHLITATGQRVTLRCSPRSGDLSVYWYQQSLDQGLQFLIQYYNGEERAKGNILERFSAQQFPDLHSELNLSSLELGDSALYFCASSVGTGGALYEQYFGPGTRLTVT.

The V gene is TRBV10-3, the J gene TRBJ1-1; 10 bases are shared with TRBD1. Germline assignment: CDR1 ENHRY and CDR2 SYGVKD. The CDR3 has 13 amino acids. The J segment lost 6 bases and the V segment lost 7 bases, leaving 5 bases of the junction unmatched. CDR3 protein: CAITGTGDAEAFF. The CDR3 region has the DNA TGTGCCATCACCGGGACAGGGGACGCTGAAGCTTTCTTT.

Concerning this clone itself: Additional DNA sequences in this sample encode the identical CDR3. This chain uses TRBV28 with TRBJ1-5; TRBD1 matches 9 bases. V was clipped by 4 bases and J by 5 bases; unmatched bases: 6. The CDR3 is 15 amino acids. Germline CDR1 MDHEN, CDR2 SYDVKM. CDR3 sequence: CASSSGQGLDQPQHF. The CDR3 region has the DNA TGTGCCAGCAGTTCGGGACAGGGATTGGATCAGCCCCAGCATTTT.

The chain's CDR3 is CASSLKGQPSRYTF. The CDR3 nucleotides are TGTGCCAGCAGCTTGAAGGGACAGCCGAGTAGGTACACCTTC. The V call is TRBV5-4, the J call TRBJ1-2; TRBD1 aligns across 7 bases. V was pared by 1 base and J by 11 bases, with 11 bases of the junction left unmatched. The CDR3 loop spans 14 amino acids. The germline gives CDR1 SGHNT, CDR2 YYREEE (reference sequence).

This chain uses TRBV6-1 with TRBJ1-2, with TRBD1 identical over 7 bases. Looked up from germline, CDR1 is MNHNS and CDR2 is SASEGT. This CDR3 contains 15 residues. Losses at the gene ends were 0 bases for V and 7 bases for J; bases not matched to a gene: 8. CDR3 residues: CASSEAPRDSPGYTF. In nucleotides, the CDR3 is TGTGCCAGCAGTGAAGCGCCCCGGGACAGTCCTGGCTACACCTTC.

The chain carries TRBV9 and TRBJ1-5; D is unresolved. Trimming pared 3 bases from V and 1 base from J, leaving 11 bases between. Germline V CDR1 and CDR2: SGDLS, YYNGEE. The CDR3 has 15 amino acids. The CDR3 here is CASSAIRLSNQPQHF. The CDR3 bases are TGTGCCAGCAGCGCAATCAGATTAAGCAATCAGCCCCAGCATTTT.

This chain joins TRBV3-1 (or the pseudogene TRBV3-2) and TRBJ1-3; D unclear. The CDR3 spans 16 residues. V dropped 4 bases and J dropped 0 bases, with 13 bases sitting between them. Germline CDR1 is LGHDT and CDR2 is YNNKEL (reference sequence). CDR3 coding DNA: TGTGCCAGCAGCCCCCGCGGCTACGTCTCTGGAAACACCATATATTTT. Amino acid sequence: CASSPRGYVSGNTIYF.

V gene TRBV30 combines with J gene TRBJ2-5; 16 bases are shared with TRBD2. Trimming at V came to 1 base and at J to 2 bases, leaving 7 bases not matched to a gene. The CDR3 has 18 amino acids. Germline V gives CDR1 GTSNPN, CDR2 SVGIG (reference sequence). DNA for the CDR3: TGTGCCTGGAGTGCCTCGGGACTAGCGGGAGGGCCTCAAGAGACCCAGTACTTC. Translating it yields CAWSASGLAGGPQETQYF.

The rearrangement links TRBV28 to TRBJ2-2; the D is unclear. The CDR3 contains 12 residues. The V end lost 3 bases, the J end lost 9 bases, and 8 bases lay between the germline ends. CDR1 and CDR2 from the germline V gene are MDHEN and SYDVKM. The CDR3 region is CASSFTRRELFF. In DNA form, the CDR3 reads TGTGCCAGCAGTTTTACTCGCCGGGAGCTGTTTTTT.

CDR3 DNA sequence: TGCGCCAGCAGCTCGCTGGCGGGGGAGAACACCGGGGAGCTGTTTTTT. This gives the protein CASSSLAGENTGELFF. V gene TRBV5-1 combines with J gene TRBJ2-2; 7 bases are a match to TRBD2. With V trimmed by 3 bases and J by 1 base, 6 bases remained unmatched. In germline, CDR1 is SGHRS, CDR2 YFSETQ. The CDR3 length is 16 residues.

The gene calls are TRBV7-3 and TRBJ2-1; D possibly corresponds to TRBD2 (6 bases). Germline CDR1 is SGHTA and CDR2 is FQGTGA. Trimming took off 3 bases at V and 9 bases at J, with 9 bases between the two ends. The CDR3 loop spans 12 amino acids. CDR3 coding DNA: TGTGCCAGCAGCTTGGACTATAGTGAGCAGTTCTTC. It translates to CASSLDYSEQFF. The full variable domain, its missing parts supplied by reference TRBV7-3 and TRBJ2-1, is GAGVSQTPSNKVTEKGKYVELRCDPISGHTALYWYRQSLGQGPEFLIYFQGTGAADDSGLPNDRFFAVRPEGSVSTLKIQRTERGDSAVYLCASSLDYSEQFFGPGTRLTVL.

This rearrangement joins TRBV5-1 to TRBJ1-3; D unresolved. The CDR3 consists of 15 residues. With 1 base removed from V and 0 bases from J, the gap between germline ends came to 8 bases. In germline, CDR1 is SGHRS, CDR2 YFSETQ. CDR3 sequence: CASSLTAASGNTIYF. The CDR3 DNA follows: TGCGCCAGCAGCTTGACGGCGGCCTCTGGAAACACCATATATTTT.

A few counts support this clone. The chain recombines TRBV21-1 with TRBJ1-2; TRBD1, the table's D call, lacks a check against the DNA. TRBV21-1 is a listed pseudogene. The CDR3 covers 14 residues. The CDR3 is CASSSHWTSYGYTF. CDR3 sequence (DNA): TGTGCCAGCAGCTCGCATTGGACAAGCTATGGCTACACCTTC.

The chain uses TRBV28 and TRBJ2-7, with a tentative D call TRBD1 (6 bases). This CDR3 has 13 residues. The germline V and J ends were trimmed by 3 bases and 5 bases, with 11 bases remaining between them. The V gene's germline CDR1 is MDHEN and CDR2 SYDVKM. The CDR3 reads CASSFTTGNEQYF. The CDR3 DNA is TGTGCCAGCAGTTTCACGACAGGAAACGAGCAGTACTTC.